The 31 T cell receptor beta chains given below trace back to one sample, sequenced in a study of shared clonotypes between healthy human individuals (dated by TCRdb to the early 2020s). Library generation was performed with the immunoSEQ multiplex PCR assay. TCRdb carries this immuneACCESS record with in-frame sequences only. Its versions omit some clonotypes, under half of them owing to an unresolved V gene in the studies checked, with the rest unexplained. This sample holds around 940,000 clones; over 75% were observed only once. About 1.5% of the sample belongs to the ten largest clones. The sequenced sample consisted of memory CD4+ T cells sorted from blood. The sample's cell subset or site label, in plain terms: CD45RA-negative fraction. The receptor source for this set is a young man in good health.

V gene TRBV7-8 combines with J gene TRBJ1-2; no clear D gene. The CDR3 covers 12 residues. CDR1 is SGHVS, CDR2 FQNEAQ, per germline. The V and J ends lost 4 bases and 5 bases respectively, with 8 bases between them. This chain's CDR3 is CASSSEQYGYTF. CDR3 coding DNA: TGTGCCAGCAGCTCCGAACAGTATGGCTACACCTTC.

This chain connects TRBV7-2 to TRBJ2-7; D gene unclear. This CDR3 is 16 amino acids long. V was clipped by 6 bases and J by 2 bases, with 20 bases between them. The germline V gene has CDR1 SGHTA and CDR2 FQGNSA. The CDR3 DNA reads as TGTGCCAGCAGTCCTGGGTCGATCCTACTAACCTACGAGCAGTACTTC. Its protein product is CASSPGSILLTYEQYF.

This rearrangement joins TRBV6-5 to TRBJ1-6, with a weak D call TRBD1 (6 bases). V lost 6 bases and J lost 7, with 13 bases in between. This CDR3 has 14 residues. The germline gives CDR1 MNHEY, CDR2 SVGAGI. For the CDR3, the DNA is TGTGCCAGCAGCAAAACAGGGCGCAATTCACCCCTCCACTTT. Its protein is CASSKTGRNSPLHF.

The chain is built from TRBV10-3 and TRBJ1-4; D remains unclear. Germline CDR1 and CDR2: ENHRY and SYGVKD. The CDR3 extends over 14 amino acids. Trimming took off 7 bases at V and 7 bases at J, with 16 bases between the two ends. The CDR3 coding sequence is TGTGCCATCAATGTCGGAGGCATTGGTGAAAAACTGTTTTTT. The encoded protein is CAINVGGIGEKLFF.

This clone showed up just once. V usage is TRBV9 and J usage is TRBJ2-7, with a possible D match to TRBD2 (5 bases). This CDR3 has 15 residues. CDR1 is SGDLS and CDR2 is YYNGEE in the germline V gene. V was cut by 3 bases and J by 5 bases, with 18 bases left in between. The CDR3 nucleotides are TGTGCCAGCAGCGCCCGGACTGGATTCGGACACGAGCAGTACTTC. This encodes CASSARTGFGHEQYF.

This rearrangement joins TRBV7-9 to TRBJ2-7, with 7 positions matching TRBD1. The CDR3 length is 14 residues. The J segment lost 4 bases and the V segment lost 5 bases, leaving 8 bases of the junction unmatched. From germline, CDR1 is SEHNR and CDR2 FQNEAQ (reference sequence). As DNA, the CDR3 is TGTGCCAGCAGCCGTCCGGGACAGCTATACGAGCAGTACTTC. Translation gives CASSRPGQLYEQYF.

The chain employs TRBV28 and TRBJ2-7; D gene uncertain. Per the germline V gene, CDR1 is MDHEN and CDR2 is SYDVKM. CDR3 length: 12 residues. Trimming took off 6 bases at V and 4 bases at J, with 10 bases between the two ends. CDR3 nucleotide sequence: TGTGCCAGCAGGCTTCGATCTTACGAGCAGTACTTC. Translating gives CASRLRSYEQYF.

This chain connects TRBV5-1 to TRBJ1-2; perhaps TRBD1 as D (6 bases). Trimming removed 0 bases from V and 0 bases from J, with 12 bases in between. The CDR3 loop spans 16 amino acids. CDR1 is SGHRS and CDR2 is YFSETQ in the germline V gene. For the CDR3, the DNA is TGCGCCAGCAGCTTGGCCTGGGACAAATCTAACTATGGCTACACCTTC. It encodes CASSLAWDKSNYGYTF.

J is TRBJ1-2 and V is TRBV28, with TRBD1 as a possible D gene (6 bases). Trimming pared 5 bases from V and 5 bases from J, leaving 18 bases between. Per germline, CDR1 MDHEN and CDR2 SYDVKM. CDR3 size: 15 residues. The chain's CDR3 is CASSPPGTPLYGYTF. The CDR3 nucleotides are TGTGCCAGCAGTCCCCCGGGGACACCCTTGTATGGCTACACCTTC.

The chain recombines TRBV4-3 with TRBJ2-2; 10 bases map to TRBD2. V shed 4 bases, J shed 5 bases, and the junction held 1 base outside the gene matches. In germline, CDR1 is LGHNA, CDR2 YSLEER. The CDR3 runs to 14 residues. CDR3 DNA sequence: TGCGCCAGCAGCCGGACTAGCGGAACCGGGGAGCTGTTTTTT. It translates to CASSRTSGTGELFF.

This rearrangement joins TRBV30 to TRBJ2-1; D is unresolved. Germline assignment: CDR1 GTSNPN and CDR2 SVGIG (reference sequence). CDR3 length equals 11 residues. Trimming left V 3 bases short and J 7 bases short, with 7 bases between. CDR3 sequence: CAWSPLNEQFF. CDR3 in DNA: TGTGCCTGGAGCCCCCTTAATGAGCAGTTCTTC. Filled out from reference TRBV30 and TRBJ2-1, the complete variable domain reads SQTIHQWPATLVQPVGSPLSLECTVEGTSNPNLYWYRQAAGRGLQLLFYSVGIGQISSEVPQNLSASRPQDRQFILSSKKLLLSDSGFYLCAWSPLNEQFFGPGTRLTVL.

CDR3 residues: CASSLVRGQPGGYTF. As DNA, the CDR3 is TGTGCCAGCAGCTTAGTGCGGGGACAACCGGGGGGCTACACCTTC. The chain carries TRBV7-8 and TRBJ1-2, with D perhaps TRBD1 (6 bases). Per germline, CDR1 SGHVS and CDR2 FQNEAQ. V lost 1 base and J 8 bases, leaving 17 bases between the germline ends. The CDR3 runs 15 residues.

This clone was seen ten or more times. The identical CDR3 is also encoded by other nucleotide sequences in the sample. J is TRBJ2-1 and V is TRBV7-9; TRBD2 agrees at 12 bases. Unmatched junction bases numbered 1, after V lost 1 base and J lost 0 bases. Germline V gene lookup returns CDR1 SEHNR and CDR2 FQNEAQ (reference sequence). The length of the CDR3 is 17 residues. The DNA for the CDR3 is TGTGCCAGCAGCTTAGGGACTAGCGGGAACTCCTACAATGAGCAGTTCTTC. Protein sequence: CASSLGTSGNSYNEQFF. Using reference TRBV7-9 and TRBJ2-1 for the parts outside the CDR3, the full variable domain is DTGVSQNPRHKITKRGQNVTFRCDPISEHNRLYWYRQTLGQGPEFLTYFQNEAQLEKSRLLSDRFSAERPKGSFSTLEIQRTEQGDSAMYLCASSLGTSGNSYNEQFFGPGTRLTVL.

This clone was observed at least ten times. Here the CDR3 reads CASSTDRGGGGYTF. In DNA, the CDR3 is TGTGCCAGTAGCACCGACAGGGGAGGTGGTGGCTACACCTTC. V is TRBV19 and J is TRBJ1-2, with 8 bases aligning to TRBD1. The trim removed 6 bases at V and 7 bases at J, leaving 10 bases unmatched. The CDR3 spans 14 residues. Per germline, CDR1 LNHDA and CDR2 SQIVND (reference sequence).

The chain combines TRBV6-5 with TRBJ2-7, with a weak D call TRBD1 (6 bases). Trimming pared 5 bases from V and 6 bases from J, leaving 14 bases between. Germline V gene sequence: CDR1 MNHEY, CDR2 SVGAGI. This CDR3 is built from 13 residues. CDR3 residues: CASSPGVRLEQYF. The CDR3, as DNA: TGTGCCAGCAGTCCAGGGGTCCGCCTCGAGCAGTACTTC.

The chain links TRBV10-2 to TRBJ2-5; 8 bases line up with TRBD2. Germline lookup yields CDR1 WSHSY and CDR2 SAAADI. J was trimmed by 3 bases and V by 7 bases; bases with no gene match: 7. CDR3 length: 14 residues. CDR3 loop: CASMIPAGEETQYF. The CDR3 nucleotides read TGCGCCAGCATGATTCCAGCGGGAGAAGAGACCCAGTACTTC.

The CDR3 loop is CAITEGVVGTEAFF. DNA of the CDR3: TGTGCCATCACCGAGGGGGTTGTGGGCACTGAAGCTTTCTTT. The chain recombines TRBV10-3 with TRBJ1-1, with D possibly being TRBD1 (6 bases). Germline V gives CDR1 ENHRY, CDR2 SYGVKD. This CDR3 comprises 14 residues. V gave up 7 bases and J gave up 4 bases, with 16 bases separating them.

The rearrangement joins TRBV5-1 to TRBJ1-2; D is perhaps TRBD1 (6 bases). The germline gives CDR1 SGHRS, CDR2 YFSETQ. V lost 2 bases, J lost 6 bases, and 11 bases lay in between. The CDR3 has 13 amino acids. The CDR3 DNA reads as TGCGCCAGCAGCTTCGGGGGCGCGAATGGCTACACCTTC. Protein product: CASSFGGANGYTF.

The rearrangement links TRBV6-1 to TRBJ2-1, with 9 nucleotides matching TRBD1. In germline, CDR1 is MNHNS, CDR2 SASEGT. Germline trimming cut 5 bases from V and 3 bases from J; bases unmatched to any gene: 2. The CDR3 has 14 residues. The CDR3 is CASSWTGVYNEQFF. CDR3 nucleotides: TGTGCCAGCAGTTGGACAGGGGTCTACAATGAGCAGTTCTTC.

The sample holds one count of this clone. The J gene is TRBJ1-1, the V gene TRBV10-1; possibly TRBD1 for D (5 bases). Germline lookup yields CDR1 WNHNN and CDR2 SYGVQD (reference sequence). The ends were cut back, 6 bases at V and 1 base at J, with 9 bases in the middle. CDR3 size: 13 residues. CDR3 protein: CASREQENTEAFF. CDR3 in DNA: TGCGCCAGCAGAGAACAGGAGAACACTGAAGCTTTCTTT.

This chain links TRBV25-1 with TRBJ2-1; TRBD2 aligns across 9 bases. Germline CDR1 and CDR2: MGHDK and SYGVNS. This CDR3 is built from 17 residues. The junction had 6 bases not matched to a gene; V was cut back by 3 bases and J by 0 bases. CDR3 DNA sequence: TGTGCCAGCAGTGATACTAGCGGGCAGAGCTCCTACAATGAGCAGTTCTTC. This gives the protein CASSDTSGQSSYNEQFF.

Concerning this clone: The junction differs from germline at one of its ends, possibly a read error. This chain uses TRBV12-5 with TRBJ2-7, with D tentatively TRBD1 (6 bases). The CDR3 covers 12 residues. Germline V gene data show CDR1 as LGHNT and CDR2 as FRNRAP. Here the CDR3 DNA reads TGTGCTAGTGGTTTGGTATTGGGGGCTAGGGACTTC. Translated, it gives CASGLVLGARDF.

The chain has TRBV28 and TRBJ1-5; D not resolved. V lost 5 bases and J 4 bases, leaving 6 bases between the germline ends. This CDR3 spans 12 amino acids. The germline V gene encodes CDR1 MDHEN and CDR2 SYDVKM. The CDR3 is CASSPVNQPQHF. In DNA, the CDR3 is TGTGCCAGCAGTCCAGTAAATCAGCCCCAGCATTTT.

The chain couples TRBV29-1 to TRBJ1-2; D is undetermined. This CDR3 contains 12 residues. Germline-derived CDR1 and CDR2 are SQVTM and ANQGSEA. V lost 3 bases and J lost 1, with 6 bases in between. CDR3 loop: CSVDILNYGYTF. The DNA of the CDR3 is TGCAGCGTTGACATCCTTAACTATGGCTACACCTTC.

The chain carries TRBV16 and TRBJ1-6, with D unresolved. CDR3 size: 15 residues. CDR1 KGHSY and CDR2 FQNENV come from the germline V gene. Between the trimmed V and J ends, which lost 0 bases and 6 bases, there was a span of 9 bases. The DNA for the CDR3 is TGTGCCAGCAGCCAATCGAAGGTCCGTAATTCACCCCTCCACTTT. This codes for CASSQSKVRNSPLHF.

This chain uses TRBV5-4 with TRBJ1-2, with a possible D match to TRBD1 (5 bases). V gave up 0 bases and J gave up 5 bases, with 14 bases separating them. This CDR3 has 15 amino acids. The germline gives CDR1 SGHNT, CDR2 YYREEE (reference sequence). The chain's CDR3 is CASSLALRGEYGYTF. In nucleotides, the CDR3 is TGTGCCAGCAGCTTGGCCCTGCGGGGGGAATATGGCTACACCTTC.

Notes on this clone: This sample includes further DNA sequences coding for the same CDR3. The chain uses TRBV7-9 and TRBJ1-6; D unclear. V lost 0 bases to trimming and J lost 6 bases, with 6 bases between them. The germline V gene encodes CDR1 SEHNR and CDR2 FQNEAQ (reference sequence). The CDR3 is made up of 14 amino acids. CDR3 sequence (DNA): TGTGCCAGCAGCTTAGCAGGGATTAATTCACCCCTCCACTTT. The encoded protein is CASSLAGINSPLHF.

This chain joins TRBV6-1 and TRBJ1-3; TRBD1 is a possible D gene (5 bases). Between the trimmed V and J ends, which lost 3 bases and 0 bases, there was a span of 18 bases. The CDR3 runs 18 residues. In germline, CDR1 is MNHNS, CDR2 SASEGT. The CDR3 region is CASSDKGWTSGSGNTIYF. For the CDR3, the DNA is TGTGCCAGCAGTGATAAAGGTTGGACATCGGGCTCTGGAAACACCATATATTTT.

The chain carries TRBV2 and TRBJ1-1; D is undetermined. Per germline, CDR1 SNHLY and CDR2 FYNNEI. V was cut by 9 bases and J by 0 bases, with 14 bases left in between. This CDR3 contains 14 residues. CDR3 DNA sequence: TGTGCCAGTGATGGAGCTAAAATGAACACTGAAGCTTTCTTT. This gives the protein CASDGAKMNTEAFF.

CDR3 DNA sequence: TGTGCCAGCTCACCACAGGTAGCGGCTTCCTACAATGAGCAGTTCTTC. It codes for CASSPQVAASYNEQFF. The chain employs TRBV18 and TRBJ2-1; a possible D gene is TRBD2 (6 bases). This CDR3 is 16 amino acids long. Germline loops: CDR1 KGHSH, CDR2 LQKENI. Trimming took off 1 base at V and 1 base at J, with 11 bases between the two ends. The full variable domain, completed using reference TRBV18 and TRBJ2-1, is NAGVMQNPRHLVRRRGQEARLRCSPMKGHSHVYWYRQLPEEGLKFMVYLQKENIIDESGMPKERFSAEFPKEGPSILRIQQVVRGDSAAYFCASSPQVAASYNEQFFGPGTRLTVL.

V usage is TRBV19 and J usage is TRBJ2-7; 8 positions agree with TRBD1. Germline lookup yields CDR1 LNHDA and CDR2 SQIVND (reference sequence). Trimming took 4 bases from V and 0 from J; bases not matched to a gene: 5. The length of the CDR3 is 15 residues. For the CDR3, the DNA is TGTGCCAGTAGTAGAGGACAGGGCGGCTCCTACGAGCAGTACTTC. Its translation: CASSRGQGGSYEQYF.